A single T cell receptor beta chain is shown here with its context. The data belong to a study of blood T cell repertoires in COVID-19. Study information: There were acute and convalescent COVID-19 samples, and they came from the United States, Italy and Spain. Sources were T cells, B-cell-depleted T cells, or PBMCs; the material itself was cDNA or gDNA.

In the authors' workflow: Reference gene primer amplification yielded estimated nucleated cell counts. Data came from immunoSEQ multiplex PCR; TCRdb stores just in-frame clones and leaves some out. The V and J calls and clone size are taken from that table; D and trimming were inferred from the DNA. The table lists roughly 250,000 clones, around 80% of them singletons. Trimming took 4 bases from V and 6 from J, leaving 13 bases between them. The CDR3 contains 14 residues. Germline CDR1 and CDR2: SGHTA and FQGNSA. The TCR originated in a woman between 35 and 50 years old with active or convalescent COVID-19. The sequencing input was peripheral blood. This sequence joins TRBV7-2 and TRBJ2-1; D uncertain. CDR3 protein: CASSSPLRSNEQFF. The CDR3 DNA reads as TGTGCCAGCAGCTCCCCCCTGCGGAGCAATGAGCAGTTCTTC.